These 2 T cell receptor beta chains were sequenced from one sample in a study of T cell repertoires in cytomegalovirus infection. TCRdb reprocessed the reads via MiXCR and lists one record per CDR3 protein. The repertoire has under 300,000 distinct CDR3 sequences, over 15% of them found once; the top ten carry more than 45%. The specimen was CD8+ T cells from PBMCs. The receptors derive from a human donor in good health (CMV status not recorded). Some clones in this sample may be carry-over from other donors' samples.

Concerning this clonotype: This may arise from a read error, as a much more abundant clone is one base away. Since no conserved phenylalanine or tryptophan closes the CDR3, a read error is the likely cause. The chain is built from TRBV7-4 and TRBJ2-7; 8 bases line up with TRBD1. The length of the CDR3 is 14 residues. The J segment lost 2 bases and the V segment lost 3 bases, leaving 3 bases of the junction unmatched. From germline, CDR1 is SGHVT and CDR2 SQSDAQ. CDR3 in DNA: TGTGCCAGCAGCTTGGGACAGGCTACCTACGAGCAGTACCTC. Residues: CASSLGQATYEQYL.

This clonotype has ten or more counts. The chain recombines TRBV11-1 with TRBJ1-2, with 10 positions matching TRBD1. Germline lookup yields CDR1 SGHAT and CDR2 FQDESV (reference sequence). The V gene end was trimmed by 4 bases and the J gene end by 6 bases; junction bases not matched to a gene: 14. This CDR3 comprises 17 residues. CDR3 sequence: CASSSPQDRGAQDGYTF. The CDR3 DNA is TGTGCCAGCAGCTCCCCCCAGGACAGGGGGGCTCAAGATGGCTACACCTTC. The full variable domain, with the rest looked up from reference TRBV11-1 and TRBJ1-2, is EAEVAQSPRYKITEKSQAVAFWCDPISGHATLYWYRQILGQGPELLVQFQDESVVDDSQLPKDRFSAERLKGVDSTLKIQPAELGDSAMYLCASSSPQDRGAQDGYTFGSGTRLTVV.